This TCR beta chain was captured by sequencing in a study of T cells in tumors after PD-1 blockade. Overall study: Daily vismodegib 150 mg continued in a subset of anti-PD-1-treated patients. Blood samples averaged about 120,000 templates (range 24,679-257,772) and 35,000 to 40,000 unique clonotypes. Overall study findings and caveats: Some novel exhausted tumor clones appeared in pre-treatment blood, suggesting peripheral recruitment.

Regarding this clone: Its antigen is not identified.

The method was immunoSEQ multiplex PCR; TCRdb's version includes in-frame clones alone and lacks a portion of them. In the table there are almost 35,000 clones, roughly four fifths of which are singletons. Per the germline V gene, CDR1 is SGHNT and CDR2 is YYREEE (reference sequence). Trimming took off 3 bases at V and 1 base at J, with 13 bases between the two ends. The CDR3 is 15 residues long. The sample was PBMCs, taken after anti-PD-1 treatment. The receptor comes from a human donor with basal cell carcinoma. The chain carries TRBV5-4 and TRBJ1-1, with D maybe TRBD1 (6 bases). CDR3 protein: CASSSAGTPNTEAFF. CDR3 DNA sequence: TGTGCCAGCAGCTCAGCGGGGACACCGAACACTGAAGCTTTCTTT.